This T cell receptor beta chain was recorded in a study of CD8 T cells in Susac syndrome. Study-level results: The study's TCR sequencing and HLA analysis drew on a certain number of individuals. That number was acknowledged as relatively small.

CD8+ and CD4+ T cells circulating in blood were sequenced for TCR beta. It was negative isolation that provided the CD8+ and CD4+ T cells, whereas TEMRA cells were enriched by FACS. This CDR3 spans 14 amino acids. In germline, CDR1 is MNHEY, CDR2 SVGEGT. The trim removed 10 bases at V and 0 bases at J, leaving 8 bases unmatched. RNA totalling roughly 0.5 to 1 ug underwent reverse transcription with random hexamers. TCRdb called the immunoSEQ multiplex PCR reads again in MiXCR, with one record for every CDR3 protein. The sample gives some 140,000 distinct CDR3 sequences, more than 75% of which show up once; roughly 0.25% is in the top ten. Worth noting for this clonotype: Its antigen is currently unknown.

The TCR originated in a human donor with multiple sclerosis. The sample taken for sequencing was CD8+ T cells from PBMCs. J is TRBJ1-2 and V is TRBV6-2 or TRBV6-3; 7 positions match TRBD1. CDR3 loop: CATQRDSPNYGYTF. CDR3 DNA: TGTGCCACCCAACGGGACAGTCCTAACTATGGCTACACCTTC.